One T cell receptor (beta chain) is described in this entry. Its antigen is still unknown. Trimming pared 4 bases from V and 6 bases from J, leaving 10 bases between. In germline, CDR1 is SGHTA, CDR2 FQGNSA. This CDR3 has 13 amino acids. Data came from immunoSEQ multiplex PCR; TCRdb stores just in-frame clones and leaves some out. The sample includes 2,500,000 or so clones, roughly 93% of them seen just once. Adult Caucasians living in Nashville, Tennessee made up all of the donors. A CD45RA+ naive subset and a CD45RA-negative memory subset were split from CD4+ cells. These data come from a study of shared clonotypes between healthy human individuals. Study overall: The donors, a couple of women and three men, were aged 18 to 49. Study-wide results and caveats: Around 5% of naive CD4 clonotypes were common to four donors.

The receptor comes from a man between 18 and 29 years old in good health. Some clones in this sample may be carry-over from other donors' samples. Sample: naive CD4+ T cells from PBMCs. As to subset: CD45RA+ positively selected. V is TRBV7-2 and J is TRBJ1-5; D uncertain. The CDR3 region is CASSYRRLQPQHF. The DNA of the CDR3 is TGTGCCAGCAGCTATAGACGACTTCAGCCCCAGCATTTT.